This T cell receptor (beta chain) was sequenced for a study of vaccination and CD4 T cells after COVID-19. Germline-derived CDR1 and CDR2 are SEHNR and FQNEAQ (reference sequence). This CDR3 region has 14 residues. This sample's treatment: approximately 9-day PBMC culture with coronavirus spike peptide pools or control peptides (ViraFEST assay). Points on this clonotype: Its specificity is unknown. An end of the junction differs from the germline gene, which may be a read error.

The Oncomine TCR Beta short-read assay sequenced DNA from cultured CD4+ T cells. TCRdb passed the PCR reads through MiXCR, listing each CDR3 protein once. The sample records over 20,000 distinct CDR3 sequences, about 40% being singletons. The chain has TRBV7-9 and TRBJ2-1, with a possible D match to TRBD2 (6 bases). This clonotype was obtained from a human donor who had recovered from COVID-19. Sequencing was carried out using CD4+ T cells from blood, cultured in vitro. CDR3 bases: TGTGCCAGCAGCCACGGGACTGAGCACAATGAGCAGTTCTTT. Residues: CASSHGTEHNEQFF.